The T cell receptor beta chain under discussion was sequenced for a study of T cells expressing NK-cell markers (TCRdb year 2020). Background for the entire study: In sorted CD3+CD56+NKG2C+, CD3+CD56+NKG2C- and CD3+CD56-NKG2C+ T-cell subsets from several donors, TCR beta-chain repertoires were profiled. Seven of the eight sequenced donors were HCMV-seropositive and one was HCMV-seronegative. All eight donors whose samples were sequenced were randomly selected healthy volunteers, three of them men and five women. Sequencing of the libraries produced 2 x 150 bp reads on Illumina HiSeq 2000/2500, MiSeq or NextSeq.

Sequenced using an Illumina HiSeq 2000. TCR beta cDNA libraries were prepared using 5'RACE template switching, which introduced a universal primer site and unique molecular identifiers. Synthesis of cDNA was primed from the TCR beta constant segment and was followed by two consecutive PCR amplification steps. On the study's bioinformatics: Reads were demultiplexed and grouped by UMI with MIGEC, and clonotypes were assembled and quantified with MiTCR. To exclude erroneous sequences, only TCR cDNA sequences supported by at least two reads were retained. The tcR package was used for downstream repertoire analysis, and clonotypes were matched between fractions using CDR3 nucleotide sequence together with V segment. VDJmatch was used to annotate antigen specificity against VDJdb, with one amino acid substitution in CDR3 permitted. TCRdb reprocessed the reads; each CDR3 protein sequence makes one entry, and DNA is unavailable. It is TCRdb's table, rather than the study itself, that gives the V and J calls and clone size. The data table for this sample lists about 21,000 distinct CDR3 sequences. Over 50% of the sample is held by the ten biggest clonotypes.

Comment on this clonotype: Its antigen has not been determined.

Points the paper makes about the study in general: Those dominant clonotypes were again the most abundant among CD3+CD56-NKG2C+ cells in four donors, at roughly 25-60.1%. Whether the expanded NKG2C-expressing T cell clones were specific for HCMV antigens was left unclear. In 5 to 7 donors, the dominant CD3+CD56+NKG2C+ clonotypes ranked among the top 10 CD8+ clonotypes, making up about 1.0-8% of CD8+ T cells.

HCMV serostatus was determined by detecting HCMV-specific IgG in serum with a commercial ELISA kit. Peripheral blood mononuclear cells were isolated from blood by Ficoll density gradient centrifugation. Source material: blood T cells: a sorted CD56 or NKG2C T cell subset, CD4+ or CD8+ T cells, or bulk PBMC T cells (not recorded which). The receptor comes from a man aged 18-75 years in good health.

The CDR3 corresponds to CASSQDRDLPGYTF. The V gene is TRBV4-3 and the J gene is TRBJ1-2; TCRdb indicates TRBD1, and absent DNA this call remains unverified. From a lookup of the germline V gene, CDR1 and CDR2 are LGHNA and YSLEER. The cysteine opens and the phenylalanine closes a CDR3 of 14 amino acids. A DNA sequence was not provided.